The rows below give T cell receptor beta chains drawn from one sample of a study of human T cells and chemical hapten exposure. TCRdb re-called the RACE reads through MiXCR, storing one row per CDR3 protein. The sample lists 380,000 or so distinct CDR3 sequences, around 5% seen once, with under 2.5% in the top ten. Sample: whole blood, taken in connection with sensitization to the hapten diphenylcyclopropenone (DPC). These receptor sequences come from a woman in her forties or fifties with alopecia areata. Some clones in this sample may be carry-over from other donors' samples. CDR3s include the opening cysteine and the closing phenylalanine or tryptophan. A D gene is named only where the DNA matches it firmly. The size field is filled for only some rows; it gives once, few, many or a size class.

v_call	d_call	clone_size	j_call	cdr3_nt	cdr3_aa
TRBV20-1	.	many	TRBJ1-1	TGCAGTGCTAGAGACCCAGCCATGAACACTGAAGCTTTCTTT	CSARDPAMNTEAFF
TRBV7-9	TRBD1	many	TRBJ1-5	TGTGCCAGCAGCCGGGACAGGGAGGTGGCTTGGCTGCATTTT	CASSRDREVAWLHF
TRBV9	.	few	TRBJ1-1	TGTGCCAGCAGCGTAGGTGTCAGCACGAACACTGAAGCTTTCTTT	CASSVGVSTNTEAFF
TRBV14	TRBD1	.	TRBJ2-5	TGTGCCAGCAGCCAAGAGGGACAGGGGGAAGAGACCCAGTACTTC	CASSQEGQGEETQYF
TRBV7-7	.	few	TRBJ2-2	TGTGCCAGCAGCTTATGGCTAGCTTCGAACACCGGGGAGCTGTTTTTT	CASSLWLASNTGELFF
TRBV2	TRBD1	few	TRBJ1-2	TGTGCCAGCACCCGGGACAGGTCGAATGGCTACACCTTC	CASTRDRSNGYTF
TRBV29-1	TRBD1	many	TRBJ1-3	TGCAGCGTTGAAGAAGGGGGCAGGGGAGGTGGAAACACCATATATTTT	CSVEEGGRGGGNTIYF
TRBV6-5	TRBD1	many	TRBJ2-7	TGTGCCAGCAGTCGCCTCAGGGGGTCCTACGAGCAGTACTTC	CASSRLRGSYEQYF
TRBV29-1	TRBD1	many	TRBJ2-3	TGCAGCGCTAAGACAGGGAGCACAGATACGCAGTATTTT	CSAKTGSTDTQYF
TRBV12-3/TRBV12-4	.	many	TRBJ2-6	TGTGCCAGCGGGGCAGGGGCTGGGGCCAACGTCCTGACTTTC	CASGAGAGANVLTF
TRBV29-1	.	many	TRBJ1-4	TGCAGCGTCCCCGAAGGGATGGGAAAACTGTTTTTT	CSVPEGMGKLFF
TRBV20-1	.	.	TRBJ1-5	TGCAGTGCTAGAAGGGGACCTTCGGATCAGCCCCAGCATTTT	CSARRGPSDQPQHF
TRBV7-6	TRBD2	many	TRBJ2-5	TGTGCCAGCAGCCGCCGGGAATCTAGCGGAACGTACCAAGAGACCCAGTACTTC	CASSRRESSGTYQETQYF
TRBV9	TRBD1	.	TRBJ2-5	TGTGCCAGCAGCCCCTGGGACAGGGGCCCCCAAGAGACCCAGTACTTC	CASSPWDRGPQETQYF
TRBV5-1	.	many	TRBJ1-6	TGCGCCAGCAGCCCGGTTGGTAGGGAGGAGGCCTATAATTCACCCCTCCACTTT	CASSPVGREEAYNSPLHF
TRBV5-1	TRBD1	many	TRBJ2-1	TGCGCCAGCAGCGGACAGGGAGGATCCTACAATGAGCAGTTCTTC	CASSGQGGSYNEQFF
TRBV11-2	.	many	TRBJ2-3	TGTGCCAGCAGCTACGGGCGCGGGTCCGATACGCAGTATTTT	CASSYGRGSDTQYF
TRBV28	.	many	TRBJ2-7	TGTGCCAGCAGTTTAGTGAGCAGTTCTACCTCCTACGAGCAGTACTTC	CASSLVSSSTSYEQYF
TRBV5-6	.	many	TRBJ2-3	TGTGCCAGCAGCCCCCTTGAGCTGTCTGCGCAGTATTTT	CASSPLELSAQYF
TRBV9	.	.	TRBJ2-7	TGTGCCAGCAGCGCGGAGCTAGGGGTGCAGTACTTC	CASSAELGVQYF
TRBV7-2	TRBD2	many	TRBJ2-3	TGTGCCAGCAGCTTAACCGGGGGGGCCGCAGATACGCAGTATTTT	CASSLTGGAADTQYF
TRBV29-1	.	many	TRBJ2-5	TGCAGCGGGAGAACAATAGAGACCCAGTACTTC	CSGRTIETQYF
TRBV3-1	TRBD1	.	TRBJ2-6	TGTGCCAGCAGCCCCTTCCACAGGGGGGACGTCCTGACTTTC	CASSPFHRGDVLTF
TRBV27	.	many	TRBJ1-1	TGTGCCAGCAGTTTCTCGACCGGGAATGAAGCTTTCTTT	CASSFSTGNEAFF
TRBV10-3	.	many	TRBJ1-1	TGTGCCATCAGTGAGTCGTTAGGGGCTGAAGCTTTCTTT	CAISESLGAEAFF
TRBV27	.	few	TRBJ1-1	TGTGCCAGCAGTTTTCTGGAAAGAAACACTGAAGCTTTCTTT	CASSFLERNTEAFF
TRBV4-2	TRBD2	many	TRBJ2-3	TGTGCCAGCAGCCAAGACCCCCGGGGACTAGTCTCCGATACGCAGTATTTT	CASSQDPRGLVSDTQYF